One T cell receptor (beta chain) is described in this entry. Its antigen is still unknown. The data stem from a study of stem cell transplantation in POMP-related autoinflammatory disease. Study-level information: Hypothesis: faulty thymoproteasomes impair CD8+ T-cell selection, skewing TRB repertoires. After transplant, neutrophils and platelets showed 100% graft donor chimerism through one year.

The data were produced by immunoSEQ multiplex PCR, yet TCRdb's version contains in-frame clones alone and is incomplete. The sample shows some 69,000 clones, roughly 90% of them seen only once. Germline values: CDR1 SNHLY, CDR2 FYNNEI. The CDR3 runs to 13 residues. With 6 bases removed from V and 4 bases from J, the gap between germline ends came to 9 bases. Study findings and constraints: In PRAID patients, the number of distinct TRB V-J gene pairings was restricted. PRAID patients trended toward lower TRB diversity and higher clonality in all analyzed T-cell subsets.

The rearrangement joins TRBV2 to TRBJ2-2, with D possibly TRBD1 on 6 matching bases. The receptor was isolated from a human patient with POMP-related autoinflammation and immune dysregulation (PRAID). The T cells may come from the graft donor. The sequencing used CD4+ T cells from PBMCs, collected after stem cell transplantation. Here the CDR3 reads CASRDSGTGELFF. CDR3 coding DNA: TGTGCCAGCAGGGACAGTGGCACCGGGGAGCTGTTTTTT.